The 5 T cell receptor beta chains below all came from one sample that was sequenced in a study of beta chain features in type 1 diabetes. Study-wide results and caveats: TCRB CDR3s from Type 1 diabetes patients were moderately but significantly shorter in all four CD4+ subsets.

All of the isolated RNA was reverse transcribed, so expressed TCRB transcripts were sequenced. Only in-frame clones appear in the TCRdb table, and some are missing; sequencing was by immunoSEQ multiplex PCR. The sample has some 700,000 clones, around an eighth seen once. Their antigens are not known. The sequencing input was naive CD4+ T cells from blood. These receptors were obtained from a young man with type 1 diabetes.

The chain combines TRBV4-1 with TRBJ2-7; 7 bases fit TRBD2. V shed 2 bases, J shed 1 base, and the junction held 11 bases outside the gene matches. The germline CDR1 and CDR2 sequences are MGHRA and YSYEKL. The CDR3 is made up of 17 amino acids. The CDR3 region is CASSQPLRGSSSYEQYF. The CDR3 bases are TGCGCCAGCAGCCAACCCCTGCGGGGGTCCTCTTCCTACGAGCAGTACTTC.

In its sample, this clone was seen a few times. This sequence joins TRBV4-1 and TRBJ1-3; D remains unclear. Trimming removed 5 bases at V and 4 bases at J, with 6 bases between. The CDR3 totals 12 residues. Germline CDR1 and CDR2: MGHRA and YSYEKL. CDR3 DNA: TGCGCCAGCAGCGCGGGAGGAAACACCATATATTTT. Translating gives CASSAGGNTIYF.

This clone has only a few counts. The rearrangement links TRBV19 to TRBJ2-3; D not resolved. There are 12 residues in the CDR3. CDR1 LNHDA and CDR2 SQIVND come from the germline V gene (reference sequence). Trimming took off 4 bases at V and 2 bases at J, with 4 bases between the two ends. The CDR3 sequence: CASSSYTDTQYF. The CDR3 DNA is TGTGCCAGTAGTAGCTACACAGATACGCAGTATTTT.

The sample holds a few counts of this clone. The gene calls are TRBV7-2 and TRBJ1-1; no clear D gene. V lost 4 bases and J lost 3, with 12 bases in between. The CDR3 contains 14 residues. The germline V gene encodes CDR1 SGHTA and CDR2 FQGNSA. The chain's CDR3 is CASSSVGGYTEAFF. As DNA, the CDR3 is TGTGCCAGCAGCTCAGTAGGCGGATACACTGAAGCTTTCTTT. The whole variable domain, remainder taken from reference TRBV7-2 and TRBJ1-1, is GAGVSQSPSNKVTEKGKDVELRCDPISGHTALYWYRQSLGQGLEFLIYFQGNSAPDKSGLPSDRFSAERTGGSVSTLTIQRTQQEDSAVYLCASSSVGGYTEAFFGQGTRLTVV.

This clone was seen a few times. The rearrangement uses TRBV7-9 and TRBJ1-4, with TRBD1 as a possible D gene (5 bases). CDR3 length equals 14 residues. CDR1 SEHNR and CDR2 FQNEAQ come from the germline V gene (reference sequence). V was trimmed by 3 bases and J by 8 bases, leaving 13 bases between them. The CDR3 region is CASSLGGVKEKLFF. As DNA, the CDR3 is TGTGCCAGCAGCTTGGGGGGAGTGAAGGAAAAACTGTTTTTT.